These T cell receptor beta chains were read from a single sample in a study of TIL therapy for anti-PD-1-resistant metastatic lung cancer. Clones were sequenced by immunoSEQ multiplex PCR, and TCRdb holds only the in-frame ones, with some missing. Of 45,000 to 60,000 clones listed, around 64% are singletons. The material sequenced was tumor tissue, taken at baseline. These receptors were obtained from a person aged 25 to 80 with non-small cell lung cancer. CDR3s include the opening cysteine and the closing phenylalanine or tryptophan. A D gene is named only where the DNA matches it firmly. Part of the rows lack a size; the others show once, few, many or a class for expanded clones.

CDR3 protein: CASSIEGRPGEQYF
CDR3 DNA: TGTGCCAGTAGTATCGAGGGGCGGCCAGGCGAGCAGTACTTC
D gene: .
clone size: .
J gene: TRBJ2-7
V gene: TRBV19

CDR3 protein: CAWRGEGLADTQYF
CDR3 DNA: TGTGCCTGGAGGGGGGAGGGTTTGGCAGATACGCAGTATTTT
D gene: TRBD2
clone size: .
J gene: TRBJ2-3
V gene: TRBV30

CDR3 protein: CASSIGSLANVLTF
CDR3 DNA: TGTGCCAGTAGTATTGGGTCCCTCGCCAACGTCCTGACTTTC
D gene: .
clone size: .
J gene: TRBJ2-6
V gene: TRBV19

CDR3 protein: CASNTGTGKGNTIYF
CDR3 DNA: TGTGCCAGCAATACCGGGACAGGGAAGGGAAACACCATATATTTT
D gene: TRBD1
clone size: .
J gene: TRBJ1-3
V gene: TRBV6-5

CDR3 protein: CASKIASGRNEQYF
CDR3 DNA: TGTGCCAGCAAGATAGCTAGCGGGAGGAACGAGCAGTACTTC
D gene: TRBD2
clone size: few
J gene: TRBJ2-7
V gene: TRBV27

CDR3 protein: CASSLGQGRSYGYTF
CDR3 DNA: TGTGCCAGCAGCCTGGGACAGGGTAGGAGCTATGGCTACACCTTC
D gene: TRBD1
clone size: .
J gene: TRBJ1-2
V gene: TRBV14

CDR3 protein: CASTDQGLDEQYF
CDR3 DNA: TGTGCCAGCACCGATCAGGGTCTGGACGAGCAGTACTTC
D gene: .
clone size: few
J gene: TRBJ2-7
V gene: TRBV28

CDR3 protein: CASRGGDSPLHF
CDR3 DNA: TGTGCCAGCAGGGGAGGAGATTCACCCCTCCACTTT
D gene: .
clone size: .
J gene: TRBJ1-6
V gene: TRBV25-1

CDR3 protein: CASSALTDYGYTF
CDR3 DNA: TGTGCCAGCAGCGCACTAACAGACTATGGCTACACCTTC
D gene: .
clone size: .
J gene: TRBJ1-2
V gene: TRBV5-8

CDR3 protein: CAWKPMQGENSPLHF
CDR3 DNA: TGTGCCTGGAAACCAATGCAGGGAGAAAATTCACCCCTCCACTTT
D gene: .
clone size: .
J gene: TRBJ1-6
V gene: TRBV30

CDR3 protein: CAVAGPSYEQYF
CDR3 DNA: TGTGCCGTAGCGGGACCATCCTACGAGCAGTACTTC
D gene: TRBD2
clone size: .
J gene: TRBJ2-7
V gene: TRBV19

CDR3 protein: CASSVAGANEKLFF
CDR3 DNA: TGTGCCAGCAGCGTAGCAGGGGCTAATGAAAAACTGTTTTTT
D gene: .
clone size: .
J gene: TRBJ1-4
V gene: TRBV9

CDR3 protein: CASTSTSLDTQYF
CDR3 DNA: TGCGCCAGCACCTCGACTAGCTTGGATACGCAGTATTTT
D gene: TRBD2
clone size: .
J gene: TRBJ2-3
V gene: TRBV5-1

CDR3 protein: CASRETGSGNEKLFF
CDR3 DNA: TGCGCCAGCAGGGAAACAGGGTCAGGTAATGAAAAACTGTTTTTT
D gene: .
clone size: few
J gene: TRBJ1-4
V gene: TRBV5-1

CDR3 protein: CASSDYTTFRDTVGNTEAFF
CDR3 DNA: TGTGCCAGCAGTGATTACACAACATTCCGGGACACGGTGGGGAACACTGAAGCTTTCTTT
D gene: .
clone size: once
J gene: TRBJ1-1
V gene: TRBV6-1

CDR3 protein: CASSWTGTGVSYNEQFF
CDR3 DNA: TGCGCCAGCAGCTGGACAGGGACAGGAGTGTCCTACAATGAGCAGTTCTTC
D gene: TRBD1
clone size: .
J gene: TRBJ2-1
V gene: TRBV5-1

CDR3 protein: CASSVLGENTEAFF
CDR3 DNA: TGTGCCAGCAGTGTTTTGGGAGAGAACACTGAAGCTTTCTTT
D gene: .
clone size: .
J gene: TRBJ1-1
V gene: TRBV6-1

CDR3 protein: CATSPGVTANQPQHF
CDR3 DNA: TGTGCCACCTCCCCTGGGGTAACAGCGAATCAGCCCCAGCATTTT
D gene: .
clone size: .
J gene: TRBJ1-5
V gene: TRBV10-3

CDR3 protein: CASSWEGSSGNTIYF
CDR3 DNA: TGTGCCAGCAGCTGGGAGGGATCCTCTGGAAACACCATATATTTT
D gene: .
clone size: .
J gene: TRBJ1-3
V gene: TRBV5-5

CDR3 protein: CASSFRVSEKLFF
CDR3 DNA: TGTGCCAGCAGCTTCAGGGTGTCGGAAAAACTGTTTTTT
D gene: .
clone size: .
J gene: TRBJ1-4
V gene: TRBV11-2

CDR3 protein: CASSDTGGSYEQYF
CDR3 DNA: TGTGCCAGCAGCGACACAGGGGGGTCCTACGAGCAGTACTTC
D gene: TRBD1
clone size: .
J gene: TRBJ2-7
V gene: TRBV5-6

CDR3 protein: CASSLVPGISYEQYF
CDR3 DNA: TGTGCCAGCAGCTTAGTTCCGGGGATCTCCTACGAGCAGTACTTC
D gene: .
clone size: .
J gene: TRBJ2-7
V gene: TRBV7-9

CDR3 protein: CASTGRTGWDEQYF
CDR3 DNA: TGTGCCAGCACCGGAAGGACAGGGTGGGACGAGCAGTACTTC
D gene: TRBD1
clone size: .
J gene: TRBJ2-7
V gene: TRBV28

CDR3 protein: CASRDVRGSTDTQYF
CDR3 DNA: TGTGCCAGCAGGGACGTAAGGGGGAGCACAGATACGCAGTATTTT
D gene: .
clone size: .
J gene: TRBJ2-3
V gene: TRBV9

CDR3 protein: CASSKRGSGGVSYNEQFF
CDR3 DNA: TGCGCCAGCAGTAAGAGAGGGTCTGGTGGCGTTTCCTACAATGAGCAGTTCTTC
D gene: .
clone size: .
J gene: TRBJ2-1
V gene: TRBV5-1

CDR3 protein: CASSVGTKGNQPQHF
CDR3 DNA: TGTGCCAGCAGTGTCGGGACAAAGGGGAATCAGCCCCAGCATTTT
D gene: .
clone size: .
J gene: TRBJ1-5
V gene: TRBV6-5

CDR3 protein: CASSNYIQETQYF
CDR3 DNA: TGTGCCAGCAGCAATTATATCCAAGAGACCCAGTACTTC
D gene: .
clone size: few
J gene: TRBJ2-5
V gene: TRBV5-4

CDR3 protein: CASKRTSGENTDTQYF
CDR3 DNA: TGTGCCAGCAAACGGACTAGCGGGGAAAACACAGATACGCAGTATTTT
D gene: TRBD2
clone size: .
J gene: TRBJ2-3
V gene: TRBV11-3

CDR3 protein: CASSLAGNRDSAHFEAFF
CDR3 DNA: TGCGCCAGCAGCTTGGCCGGGAACAGGGATTCAGCACATTTTGAAGCTTTCTTT
D gene: .
clone size: few
J gene: TRBJ1-1
V gene: TRBV5-1

CDR3 protein: CASSSIGRGGSGYTF
CDR3 DNA: TGTGCCAGCAGCTCGATCGGACGGGGTGGCTCTGGCTACACCTTC
D gene: .
clone size: .
J gene: TRBJ1-2
V gene: TRBV7-2

CDR3 protein: CASSQGHLTDTQYF
CDR3 DNA: TGTGCCAGTAGCCAGGGACACCTCACAGATACGCAGTATTTT
D gene: .
clone size: .
J gene: TRBJ2-3
V gene: TRBV19

CDR3 protein: CASSAPRETRYNEQFF
CDR3 DNA: TGTGCCAGCAGTGCCCCCCGGGAGACCCGCTACAATGAGCAGTTCTTC
D gene: .
clone size: few
J gene: TRBJ2-1
V gene: TRBV6-4

CDR3 protein: CAIGSTLGGDTEAFF
CDR3 DNA: TGTGCCATCGGGTCCACTCTGGGGGGGGACACTGAAGCTTTCTTT
D gene: .
clone size: .
J gene: TRBJ1-1
V gene: TRBV10-3

CDR3 protein: CASSSQGNTEAFF
CDR3 DNA: TGTGCCAGCAGCTCCCAGGGGAACACTGAAGCTTTCTTT
D gene: .
clone size: few
J gene: TRBJ1-1
V gene: TRBV7-3

CDR3 protein: CATEIDGIQGHEEAFF
CDR3 DNA: TGCGCCACCGAGATAGATGGTATACAGGGGCACGAAGAAGCTTTCTTT
D gene: TRBD1
clone size: .
J gene: TRBJ1-1
V gene: TRBV10-2

CDR3 protein: CAIRLAGTGTNTEAFF
CDR3 DNA: TGTGCCATCAGGCTCGCCGGGACAGGAACTAACACTGAAGCTTTCTTT
D gene: TRBD1
clone size: .
J gene: TRBJ1-1
V gene: TRBV10-3

CDR3 protein: CATSRAGQRQLGNTIYF
CDR3 DNA: TGTGCCACCAGCAGAGCAGGCCAGCGACAACTTGGAAACACCATATATTTT
D gene: .
clone size: .
J gene: TRBJ1-3
V gene: TRBV15

CDR3 protein: CASSIPGLAGPTDTQYF
CDR3 DNA: TGTGCCAGTAGTATTCCGGGACTAGCGGGACCCACAGATACGCAGTATTTT
D gene: TRBD2
clone size: .
J gene: TRBJ2-3
V gene: TRBV19

CDR3 protein: CSDQQGNTQYF
CDR3 DNA: TGCAGCGACCAACAGGGGAATACGCAGTATTTT
D gene: TRBD1
clone size: once
J gene: TRBJ2-3
V gene: TRBV29-1

CDR3 protein: CAISESNRGTQYF
CDR3 DNA: TGTGCCATCAGTGAGTCGAATCGGGGGACCCAGTACTTC
D gene: .
clone size: once
J gene: TRBJ2-5
V gene: TRBV10-3

CDR3 protein: CASSLDAGGEAFF
CDR3 DNA: TGTGCCAGCAGCTTAGACGCTGGTGGGGAAGCTTTCTTT
D gene: .
clone size: once
J gene: TRBJ1-1
V gene: TRBV7-2

CDR3 protein: CASSEGGTDYGYTF
CDR3 DNA: TGTGCCAGCAGTGAAGGGGGGACAGACTATGGCTACACCTTC
D gene: TRBD1
clone size: .
J gene: TRBJ1-2
V gene: TRBV2

CDR3 protein: CASGYQPQHF
CDR3 DNA: TGTGCCAGTGGATATCAGCCCCAGCATTTT
D gene: .
clone size: .
J gene: TRBJ1-5
V gene: TRBV6-5